The T cell receptor beta chain described here comes from a study of shared T cell receptors in the human thymus. Deletions cut 0 bases from V and 0 bases from J, with 29 bases between. CDR3 length: 22 residues. Germline CDR1 and CDR2: LGHNA and YSLEER. TCRdb keeps only in-frame clones here, not all; method: immunoSEQ multiplex PCR. The profile shows more than 550,000 clones, approximately 85% of them singletons. This sample also belongs to another study, concerning human thymus T cells. Turning to that study: Thymus tissue was removed during corrective cardiac surgery. Thymic and blood repertoires seemed to show skewed V and J gene use.

Sample: thymocytes. The J gene is TRBJ1-1, the V gene TRBV4-3, with D possibly matching TRBD1 (6 bases). The receptor comes from a girl under three years old with a congenital heart defect. The CDR3 nucleotides read TGCGCCAGCAGCCAAGATCGGACAGAGAAAGCACTCCAGGCCTCCATGAACACTGAAGCTTTCTTT. This translates into CASSQDRTEKALQASMNTEAFF.